The 8 T cell receptor beta chains listed next were all sequenced from one sample in a study of spatial heterogeneity in lung cancer. A single record per CDR3 protein comes from TCRdb applying MiXCR to the 5' RACE reads. The repertoire includes some 5,000 distinct CDR3 sequences, around a third of them detected once, and 3.5% to 4% sits in the top ten. Time point indicated: sample taken at primary tumor resection. Unsorted whole RNA from tumor, nontumor lung or frozen PBMC underwent sequencing. Specimen: PBMCs, collected at surgery. The receptors originated from a female donor with early-stage non-small cell lung cancer.

About this clonotype itself: Because the library targeted alpha chains, this beta chain is an off-target read whose size means little. V usage is TRBV20-1 and J usage is TRBJ2-3; TRBD2 agrees at 8 bases. Per the germline V gene, CDR1 is DFQATT and CDR2 is SNEGSKA (reference sequence). This CDR3 is 12 amino acids long. V lost 7 bases to trimming and J lost 6 bases; unmatched junction nucleotides: 6. CDR3 region: CSVRTSPDTQYF. DNA for the CDR3: TGCAGTGTTAGGACTAGCCCCGATACGCAGTATTTT.

Concerning this clonotype itself: This beta chain represents an off-target read in a library built for alpha chains; its size is of limited meaning. The rearrangement links TRBV7-9 to TRBJ2-3, with unresolved D. Trimming removed 5 bases at V and 0 bases at J, with 12 bases between. The germline V gene encodes CDR1 SEHNR and CDR2 FQNEAQ (reference sequence). The CDR3 consists of 15 residues. DNA of the CDR3: TGTGCCAGCAGCAAAAGGTTGGGTAGCACAGATACGCAGTATTTT. Its protein is CASSKRLGSTDTQYF.

In regard to this clonotype: Because the library targeted alpha chains, this beta chain is an off-target read whose size means little. DNA for the CDR3: TGTGCCAGCAATCCGGGACAGGGACCTACCGGGGAGCTGTTTTTT. Its protein is CASNPGQGPTGELFF. The gene calls are TRBV6-1 and TRBJ2-2, with 9 positions matching TRBD1. V lost 7 bases and J lost 5; bases outside the gene matches: 8. Germline assignment: CDR1 MNHNS and CDR2 SASEGT. CDR3 length equals 15 residues.

As concerns this clonotype: As an off-target read in a library built for alpha chains, this beta chain has a frequency of little significance. The rearrangement uses TRBV7-8 and TRBJ2-3; D gene ambiguous. Germline V CDR1 and CDR2: SGHVS, FQNEAQ. The CDR3 has 14 residues. Trimming removed 0 bases at V and 6 bases at J, with 10 bases between. The DNA for the CDR3 is TGTGCCAGCAGCTTAGCGCGACTCCCGGATACGCAGTATTTT. Amino acids: CASSLARLPDTQYF.

Comment on this clonotype: As an off-target read in a library built for alpha chains, this beta chain has a frequency of little significance. V is TRBV5-1 and J is TRBJ2-3; tentative D call: TRBD2 (6 bases). V was clipped by 2 bases and J by 2 bases, with 9 bases between them. The CDR3 spans 14 residues. CDR1 is SGHRS, CDR2 YFSETQ, per germline. This chain's CDR3 is CASSFAGPTDTQYF. Written as DNA, the CDR3 is TGCGCCAGCAGCTTCGCGGGACCCACAGATACGCAGTATTTT.

As to this clonotype: For a library built for alpha chains, this beta chain is a stray read; little rests on its size. The chain is built from TRBV28 and TRBJ2-4; a weak D match, TRBD1 (6 bases). From germline, CDR1 is MDHEN and CDR2 SYDVKM. CDR3 size: 13 residues. Trimming removed 7 bases at V and 7 bases at J, with 14 bases between. The CDR3 DNA follows: TGTGCCAGCACCCCCGGGACATCGAACATTCAGTACTTC. Encoded protein: CASTPGTSNIQYF.

This clonotype appeared a few times. Since the library was made to target alpha chains, this beta chain is a stray read and its abundance is not meaningful. V and J are TRBV5-5 and TRBJ2-1; 10 bases map to TRBD2. This CDR3 has 16 amino acids. CDR1 is SGHKS, CDR2 YYEKEE, per germline (reference sequence). Trimming cost V 2 bases and J 7 bases; bases outside gene matches: 9. As DNA, the CDR3 is TGTGCCAGCAGCTTTCTAGCGGGGGCGATTGGGAATGAGCAGTTCTTC. Translating gives CASSFLAGAIGNEQFF.

In regard to this clonotype: The library was built for alpha chains, so this beta chain is an off-target read and its size means little. Here the CDR3 reads CASSSQANTDTQYF. CDR3 DNA sequence: TGCGCCAGCAGCTCGCAGGCGAACACAGATACGCAGTATTTT. The rearrangement links TRBV5-1 to TRBJ2-3; D not certain. Looked up from germline, CDR1 is SGHRS and CDR2 is YFSETQ. The CDR3 covers 14 residues. V was clipped by 3 bases and J by 2 bases, with 10 bases between them.